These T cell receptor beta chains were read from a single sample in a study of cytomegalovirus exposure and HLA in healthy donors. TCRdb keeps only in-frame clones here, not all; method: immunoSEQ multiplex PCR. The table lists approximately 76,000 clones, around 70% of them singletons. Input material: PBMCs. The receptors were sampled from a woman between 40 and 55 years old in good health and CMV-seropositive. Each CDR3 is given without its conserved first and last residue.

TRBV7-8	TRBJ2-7	AISLGGGPYEKY
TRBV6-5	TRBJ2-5	ASSPPGTRETQY
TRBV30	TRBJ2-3	AWLDWRNTDTQY
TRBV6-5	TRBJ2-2	ASNLLASNTGELF
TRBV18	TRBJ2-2	ASSFDSRGELF
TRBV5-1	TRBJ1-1	ASSLTGTLENTEAF
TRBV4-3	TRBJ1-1	ASSQGQGLLFEAF
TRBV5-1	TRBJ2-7	ASSPGQGAVEQY
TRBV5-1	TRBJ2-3	ASLLDGQATDTQY
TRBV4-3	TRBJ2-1	DSSQFFSGGKLRSYNEQF
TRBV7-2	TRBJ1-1	ASSLVTNWANTEAF
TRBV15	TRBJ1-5	ATGQGLHSNQPQH
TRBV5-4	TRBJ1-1	ASSLDLQGNTEAF
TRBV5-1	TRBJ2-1	ASSLAGGRGEQF
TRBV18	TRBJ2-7	ASSPLAGGPGDEQY
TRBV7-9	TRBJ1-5	ASSLDGGPQH
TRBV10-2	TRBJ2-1	ASSDPTSGSHNEQF
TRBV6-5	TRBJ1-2	ASSYGQVNYGYT
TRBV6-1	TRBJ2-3	ASSAPGGTDTQY
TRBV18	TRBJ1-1	ASQGGVTEAF
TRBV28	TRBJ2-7	ASSGGTGGIEQY
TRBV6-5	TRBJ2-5	ASSSGALGTQY
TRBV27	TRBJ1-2	ASSFSGGHGYT
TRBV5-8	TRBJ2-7	ASRTSGRDEQY
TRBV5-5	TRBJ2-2	ASSLIAGGPTGELF
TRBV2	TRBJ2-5	ASSALAASLTQY
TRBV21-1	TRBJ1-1	ASRGEAF
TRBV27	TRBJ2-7	ASSFGTGEYEQY
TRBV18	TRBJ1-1	ASSPDQGNTEAF
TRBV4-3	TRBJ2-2	ASSHPRAGGTGELF
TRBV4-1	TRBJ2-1	ASSQWTGQGEQF
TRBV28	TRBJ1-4	ASSQTGSRNEKLF
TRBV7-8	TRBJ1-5	ASSWGGPEQPQH
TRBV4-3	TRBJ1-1	ASSRRWGEVTEAF
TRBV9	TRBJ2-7	ASSVGTSHYEQY
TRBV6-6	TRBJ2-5	ASSPRGETQY
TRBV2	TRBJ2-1	ASRETSGSSYNEQF
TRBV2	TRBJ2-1	ASSVTLRDSYNEQF
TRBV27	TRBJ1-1	ASSLRQGSGEAF
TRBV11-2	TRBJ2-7	ASSRPGLYYEQY
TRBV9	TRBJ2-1	ASTIESGTYNEQF
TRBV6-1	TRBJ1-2	ASSDPSLQGNNYGYT
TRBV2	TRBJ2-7	ASNGQGLYEQY
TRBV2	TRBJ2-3	ASSEAWREGTDTQY
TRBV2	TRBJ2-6	ASRSGTGDVLT
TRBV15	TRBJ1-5	ATSMDRALRGFLQPQH
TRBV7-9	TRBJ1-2	ASSLLGDYGYT
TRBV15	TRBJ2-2	ATSRDRGLSAGELF
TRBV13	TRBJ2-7	ASSLGGMGNEQY
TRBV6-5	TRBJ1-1	ASSDSMTNTEAF
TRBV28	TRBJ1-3	ASSTGVGGSGNTIY
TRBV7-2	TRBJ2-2	ASSFRQGITGELF
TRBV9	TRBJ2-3	ASSVGTASSTDTQY
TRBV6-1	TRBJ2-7	ASSAGQGAPYEQY
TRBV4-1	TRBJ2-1	ASSQDYYLADRNEQF